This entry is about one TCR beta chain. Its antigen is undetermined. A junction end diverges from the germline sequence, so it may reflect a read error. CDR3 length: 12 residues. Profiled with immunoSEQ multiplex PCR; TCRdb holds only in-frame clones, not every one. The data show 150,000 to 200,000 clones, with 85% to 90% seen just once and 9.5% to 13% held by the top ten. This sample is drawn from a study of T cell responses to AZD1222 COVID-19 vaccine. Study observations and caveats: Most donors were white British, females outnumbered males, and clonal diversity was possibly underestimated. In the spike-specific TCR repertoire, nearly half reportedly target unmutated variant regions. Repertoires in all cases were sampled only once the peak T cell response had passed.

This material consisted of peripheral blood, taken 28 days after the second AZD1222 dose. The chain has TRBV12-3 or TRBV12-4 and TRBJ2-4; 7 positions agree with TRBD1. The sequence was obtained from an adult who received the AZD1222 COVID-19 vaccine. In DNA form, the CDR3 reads TGTGCCAGCAGTGCAACAGGGGCCCAGACAAAATTC. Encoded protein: CASSATGAQTKF.